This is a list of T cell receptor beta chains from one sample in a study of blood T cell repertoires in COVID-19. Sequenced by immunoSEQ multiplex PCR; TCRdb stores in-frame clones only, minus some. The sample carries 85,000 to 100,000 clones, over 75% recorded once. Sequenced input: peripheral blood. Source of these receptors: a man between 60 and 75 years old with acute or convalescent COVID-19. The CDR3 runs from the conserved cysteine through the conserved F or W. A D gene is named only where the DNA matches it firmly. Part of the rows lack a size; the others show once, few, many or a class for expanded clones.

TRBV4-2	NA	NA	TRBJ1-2	TGTGCCAGCAGCCCTCGTAACAGGAAGAACTATGGCTACACCTTC	CASSPRNRKNYGYTF
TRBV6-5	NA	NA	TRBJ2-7	TGTGCCAGCAGTTCCCTACACGAGCAGTACTTC	CASSSLHEQYF
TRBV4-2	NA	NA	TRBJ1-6	TGTGCCAGCAGCCAAGATCAGGTTTCACCCCTCCACTTT	CASSQDQVSPLHF
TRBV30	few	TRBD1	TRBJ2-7	TGTGCCTGGAGTCACAGGGGAGAGCAGTACTTC	CAWSHRGEQYF
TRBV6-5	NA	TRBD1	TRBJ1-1	TGTGCCAGCAGTTACACCGACAGGGGTAAGACTGAAGCTTTCTTT	CASSYTDRGKTEAFF
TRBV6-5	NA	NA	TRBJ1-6	TGTGCCAGCACCGGGGGTCTGTGGTCACCCCTCCACTTT	CASTGGLWSPLHF
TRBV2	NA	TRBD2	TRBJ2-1	TGTGCCAGCAGAGCCACACTAGCGGGAGGTAGGGGTGAGCAGTTCTTC	CASRATLAGGRGEQFF
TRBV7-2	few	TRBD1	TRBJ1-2	TGTGCCAGCAGCTTAGGCACAGGGGGCAGCGGCTACACCTTC	CASSLGTGGSGYTF
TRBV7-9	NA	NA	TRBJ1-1	TGTGCCAGCAGCTCCCTTTTTTCGACAGGTTCGGGTGAAGCTTTCTTT	CASSSLFSTGSGEAFF
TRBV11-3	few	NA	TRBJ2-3	TGTGCCAGCAGCCCATCCACAGATACGCAGTATTTT	CASSPSTDTQYF
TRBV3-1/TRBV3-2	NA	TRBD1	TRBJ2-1	TGTGCCAGCAGCAACAGAGGGACAGTGAACAATGAGCAGTTCTTC	CASSNRGTVNNEQFF
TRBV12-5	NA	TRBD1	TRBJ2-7	TGTGCTAGTGGTGCATCCGGGACAGGCTATACTGGGCAGTACTTC	CASGASGTGYTGQYF
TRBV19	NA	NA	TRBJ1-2	TGTGCCAGTAAGGCGACACCATATGGCTACACCTTC	CASKATPYGYTF
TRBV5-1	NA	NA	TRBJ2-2	TGCGCCAGCAGCATGGGACAAAGACGGACCGGGGAGCTGTTTTTT	CASSMGQRRTGELFF
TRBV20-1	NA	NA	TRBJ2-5	TGCAGTGCTAGTTCCGAGAATGGAGAGACCCAGTACTTC	CSASSENGETQYF
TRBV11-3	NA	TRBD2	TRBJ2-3	TGTGCCAGCAGCTTAGGAGCGGGAGAGATAGATACGCAGTATTTT	CASSLGAGEIDTQYF
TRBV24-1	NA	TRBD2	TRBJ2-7	TGTGCCACCAGTGATTCCGGCCCGAGGACTCCGGAAGGGACTAGAGATACCTACGAGCAGTACTTC	CATSDSGPRTPEGTRDTYEQYF
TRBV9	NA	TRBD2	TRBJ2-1	TGTGCCAGCAGCGTAGCGGGGGGGTTCAATGAGCAGTTCTTC	CASSVAGGFNEQFF
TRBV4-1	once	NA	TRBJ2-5	TGCGCCAGCAGCTCCGGGGACATTCAAGAGACCCAGTACTTC	CASSSGDIQETQYF
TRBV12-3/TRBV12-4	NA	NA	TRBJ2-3	TGTGCCAGCAGCCCCCTCGATACGCAGTATTTT	CASSPLDTQYF
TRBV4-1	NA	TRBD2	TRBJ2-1	TGCGCCAGCAGCCAAGTTCCTAGCGGGATTGGTGAGTATGAGCAGTTCTTC	CASSQVPSGIGEYEQFF
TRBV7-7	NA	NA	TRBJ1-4	TGTGCTACAGGTCCCCTTCCTAATGAAAAACTGTTTTTT	CATGPLPNEKLFF
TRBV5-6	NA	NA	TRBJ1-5	TGTGCCAGCAGCTCTGCGGGCGGTCAGCCCCAGCATTTT	CASSSAGGQPQHF
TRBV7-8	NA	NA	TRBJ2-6	TGTGCCAGCAGCTTGATGGGGGGGCTCCGCTCTGGGGCCAACGTCCTGACTTTC	CASSLMGGLRSGANVLTF
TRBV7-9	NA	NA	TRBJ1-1	TGTGCCAGCAGCTTGTCATCCGGGGCTGAAGCTTTCTTT	CASSLSSGAEAFF
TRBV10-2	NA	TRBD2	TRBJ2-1	TGCGCCAGCAGTTTGACTAGCGGGAGGGCCGCTGAGCAGTTCTTC	CASSLTSGRAAEQFF
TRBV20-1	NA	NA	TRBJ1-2	TGCAGTGTACGGAGGGTATATGGCTACACCTTC	CSVRRVYGYTF
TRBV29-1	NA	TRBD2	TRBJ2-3	TGCAGCGTTGAAACCCTAGCGGGAATACCTGATACGCAGTATTTT	CSVETLAGIPDTQYF
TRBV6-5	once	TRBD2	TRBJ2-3	TGTGCCAGCATTCTGTCTAGCGGGGGGGCGGGGACGCAGTATTTT	CASILSSGGAGTQYF
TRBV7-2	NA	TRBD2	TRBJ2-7	TGTGCCAGCAGACCGGGGGGGAGGCGCTCCTACGAGCAGTACTTC	CASRPGGRRSYEQYF
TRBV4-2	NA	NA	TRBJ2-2	TGTGCCAGCAGCCAAGATCGGGTAGCGGCAAACACCGGGGAGCTGTTTTTT	CASSQDRVAANTGELFF
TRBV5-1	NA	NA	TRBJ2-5	TGCGCCAGCAGCAGCGAAGTGGCCCGCGAAGAGACCCAGTACTTC	CASSSEVAREETQYF
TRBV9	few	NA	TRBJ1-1	TGTGCCAGCAGCGTAGCTTCCCGGGGTACTGAAGCTTTCTTT	CASSVASRGTEAFF
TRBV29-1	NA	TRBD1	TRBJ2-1	TGCAGCGTTGCAGGACAGGCCCACAATGAGCAGTTCTTC	CSVAGQAHNEQFF
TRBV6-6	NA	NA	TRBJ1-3	TGTGCCAGCAGCCGCCCCCAGGCTGGAAACACCATATATTTT	CASSRPQAGNTIYF
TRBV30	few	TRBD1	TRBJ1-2	TGTGCCTGCCCCGGGACAGGGGTCTACGGCTACACCTTC	CACPGTGVYGYTF
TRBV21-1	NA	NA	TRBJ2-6	TGTGCCAGCAGCCCGAGAATCCCAGGGATAGGGGCCAACGTCCTGACTTTC	CASSPRIPGIGANVLTF
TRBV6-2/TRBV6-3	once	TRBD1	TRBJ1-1	TGTGCCAGCAGCCCCCCGGGACAGGGACGGAACACTGAAGCTTTCTTT	CASSPPGQGRNTEAFF
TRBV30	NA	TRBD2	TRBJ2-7	TGTGCCTGGGGGACTAGCGGGGGGGCCTACGAGCAGTACTTC	CAWGTSGGAYEQYF
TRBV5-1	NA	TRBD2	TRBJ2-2	TGCGCCAGCAGCTTTGGAGCGGGAGTGTACACCGGGGAGCTGTTTTTT	CASSFGAGVYTGELFF
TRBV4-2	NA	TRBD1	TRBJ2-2	TGTGCCAGCAGCCAAGACCCGAGGGGGCGAAACACCGGGGAGCTGTTTTTT	CASSQDPRGRNTGELFF
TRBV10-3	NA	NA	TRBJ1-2	TGTGCCATCAGTGGTAGAGCTAACTATGGCTACACCTTC	CAISGRANYGYTF
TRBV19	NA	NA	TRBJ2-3	TGTGCCAGTAGTATAGGCCCACACACAGATACGCAGTATTTT	CASSIGPHTDTQYF
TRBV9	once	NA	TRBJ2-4	TGTGCCAGCAGCGTAGGTCGGGGGTTGTCCAAAAACATTCAGTACTTC	CASSVGRGLSKNIQYF
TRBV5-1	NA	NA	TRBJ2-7	TGCGCCAGCAGCTTGGGTAGTAGAACCGAGCAGTACTTC	CASSLGSRTEQYF
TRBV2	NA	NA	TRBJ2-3	TGTGCCAGCAGTGATGGGGGGGCATACGCAGATACGCAGTATTTT	CASSDGGAYADTQYF
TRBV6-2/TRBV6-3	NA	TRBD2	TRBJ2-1	TGTGCCAGCAGTCATCGTGTCACCGGCGGGAGGGTTAATGAGCAGTTCTTC	CASSHRVTGGRVNEQFF
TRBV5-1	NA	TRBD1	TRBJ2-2	TGCGCCAGCAGCCCCGGACAGGGGGCGCGCGGGGAGCTGTTTTTT	CASSPGQGARGELFF
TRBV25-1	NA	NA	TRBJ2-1	TGTGCCAGCAGTGAATCTCTCCGGGAGTTATACTACAATGAGCAGTTCTTC	CASSESLRELYYNEQFF
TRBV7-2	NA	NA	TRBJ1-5	TGTGCCAGCAGCTTAGCGGCACGGGAGGCCAATCAGCCCCAGCATTTT	CASSLAAREANQPQHF
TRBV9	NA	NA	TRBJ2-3	TGTGCCAGCAGCGTAGAACAGCGCACAGATACGCAGTATTTT	CASSVEQRTDTQYF
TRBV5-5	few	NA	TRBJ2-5	TGTGCCAGCAGCTTGGCAGGGGTAGAGACCCAGTACTTC	CASSLAGVETQYF
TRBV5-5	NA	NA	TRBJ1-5	TGTGCCAGCAGCTTGGGGGCAGGCAATCAGCCCCAGCATTTT	CASSLGAGNQPQHF